This T cell receptor beta chain originates from a study of technical replicates of blood from a handful of donors. V trimming: 1 base; J trimming: 4 bases; junction bases outside the gene matches: 5. Germline lookup yields CDR1 LGHNA and CDR2 YNFKEQ. The CDR3 loop spans 16 amino acids. Here immunoSEQ multiplex PCR was the method, and the copy in TCRdb shows in-frame clones only, minus some. The sample includes about 59,000 clones, just under 95% seen only once; the top ten take roughly 4%. This TCR derives from a human donor in good health. Some clones in this sample may be carry-over from other donors' samples. The source material was PBMCs. V is TRBV4-2 and J is TRBJ2-1; 9 nucleotides line up with TRBD2. CDR3 bases: TGTGCCAGCAGCCAAGTAGCGGGGGAATTTTACAATGAGCAGTTCTTC. It yields the protein CASSQVAGEFYNEQFF.